The next 19 T cell receptor beta chains were all read from a single sample in a study of early stage breast cancer tumors. The data were produced by immunoSEQ multiplex PCR, yet TCRdb's version contains in-frame clones alone and is incomplete. There are about 72,000 clones in the sample; 79% occur only once, and 3.5% lies in the top ten. Material for sequencing was blood. The receptors were gathered from a person aged 55 to 70 with breast cancer.

This clone occurred once. The chain carries TRBV9 and TRBJ2-7; TRBD2 aligns across 13 bases. Germline V gene sequence: CDR1 SGDLS, CDR2 YYNGEE. This CDR3 contains 14 residues. Trimming at V came to 3 bases and at J to 4 bases, leaving 1 base not matched to a gene. CDR3 DNA sequence: TGTGCCAGCAGCGAGACTAGCGGGGGGTACGAGCAGTACTTC. It yields the protein CASSETSGGYEQYF.

The genes are TRBV15 and TRBJ1-3; 7 bases agree with TRBD1. With V trimmed by 3 bases and J by 4 bases, 3 bases remained unmatched. Germline lookup yields CDR1 LNHNV and CDR2 YYDKDF (reference sequence). CDR3 length: 14 residues. The CDR3 DNA sequence: TGTGCCACCAGCAGTAGGGGGCTAGGAAACACCATATATTTT. Translating gives CATSSRGLGNTIYF. Full variable domain (remainder filled in from reference TRBV15 and TRBJ1-3): DAMVIQNPRYQVTQFGKPVTLSCSQTLNHNVMYWYQQKSSQAPKLLFHYYDKDFNNEADTPDNFQSRRPNTSFCFLDIRSPGLGDTAMYLCATSSRGLGNTIYFGEGSWLTVV.

This rearrangement joins TRBV7-2 to TRBJ2-3; no clear D gene. Germline V gene data show CDR1 as SGHTA and CDR2 as FQGNSA. Trimming cost V 4 bases and J 0 bases, with 11 bases left between them. This CDR3 is 15 amino acids long. CDR3 sequence reads: CASSSGPLSTDTQYF. The CDR3 DNA is TGTGCCAGCAGCTCCGGGCCCCTTAGCACAGATACGCAGTATTTT.

In this sample, this clone turned up a few times. The junction shows a germline mismatch at one end, possibly a read error. CDR3 DNA sequence: TGTGCCAGCAGCGAAGACAGGCCCCCCTACAATGAGCAGTTCTTC. Amino acids: CASSEDRPPYNEQFF. The gene calls are TRBV4-2 and TRBJ2-1; D perhaps matches TRBD1 (6 bases). The CDR3 is 15 amino acids. Germline V gene sequence: CDR1 LGHNA, CDR2 YNFKEQ.

The chain uses TRBV4-3 and TRBJ2-3; 8 bases agree with TRBD2. With V trimmed by 1 base and J by 6 bases, 6 bases remained unmatched. The CDR3 extends over 15 amino acids. CDR1 and CDR2 (germline): LGHNA, YSLEER. CDR3 sequence: CASSQGLAGSDTQYF. DNA for the CDR3: TGCGCCAGCAGCCAAGGGCTAGCGGGTAGCGATACGCAGTATTTT.

The V call is TRBV5-4, the J call TRBJ2-5, with D perhaps matching TRBD2 (6 bases). V gave up 2 bases and J gave up 4 bases, with 9 bases separating them. Looked up from germline, CDR1 is SGHNT and CDR2 is YYREEE (reference sequence). This CDR3 has 13 residues. CDR3 DNA sequence: TGTGCCAGCAGCTTCGGGGACTTAGAGACCCAGTACTTC. It specifies CASSFGDLETQYF. Filled out from reference TRBV5-4 and TRBJ2-5, the complete variable domain reads ETGVTQSPTHLIKTRGQQVTLRCSSQSGHNTVSWYQQALGQGPQFIFQYYREEENGRGNFPPRFSGLQFPNYSSELNVNALELDDSALYLCASSFGDLETQYFGPGTRLLVL.

The V call is TRBV6-5, the J call TRBJ1-3; no firm D call. V was clipped by 6 bases and J by 1 base, with 10 bases between them. Germline values: CDR1 MNHEY, CDR2 SVGAGI. This CDR3 region has 14 residues. The CDR3: CASRNTASGNTIYF. CDR3 sequence (DNA): TGTGCCAGCAGGAACACAGCTTCTGGAAACACCATATATTTT.

This chain connects TRBV20-1 to TRBJ2-7; the D is unclear. The germline gives CDR1 DFQATT, CDR2 SNEGSKA (reference sequence). The CDR3 extends over 11 amino acids. Trimming shortened V by 7 bases and J by 4 bases, and 11 bases separated the two germline ends. CDR3 in DNA: TGCAGTGTCAAGACGGGTTACGAGCAGTACTTC. Translated, it gives CSVKTGYEQYF.

The V gene is TRBV27, the J gene TRBJ2-1; 11 positions match TRBD2. J gave up 2 bases and V 5 bases, and 8 bases lay outside the gene matches. The germline CDR1 and CDR2 sequences are MNHEY and SMNVEV (reference sequence). The CDR3 has 17 amino acids. DNA of the CDR3: TGTGCCAGCAGTCTAAAAGGGACTAGCGGTCCCTACAATGAGCAGTTCTTC. Amino acid sequence: CASSLKGTSGPYNEQFF.

The chain combines TRBV6-5 with TRBJ2-2; D is undetermined. The germline V gene encodes CDR1 MNHEY and CDR2 SVGAGI. CDR3 length: 16 amino acids. V was cut by 4 bases and J by 3 bases, with 15 bases left in between. DNA of the CDR3: TGTGCCAGCAGTTGGGCCCCTCGCGCGGACACCGGGGAGCTGTTTTTT. Protein sequence: CASSWAPRADTGELFF.

J is TRBJ2-2 and V is TRBV9, with D tentatively TRBD2 (5 bases). The CDR3 sequence is 15 residues long. V was cut by 7 bases and J by 4 bases, with 17 bases left in between. Germline CDR1 and CDR2: SGDLS and YYNGEE. CDR3 protein: CASAQLGTGTGELFF. CDR3 coding DNA: TGTGCCAGCGCCCAACTAGGAACGGGCACCGGGGAGCTGTTTTTT. Drawing the rest from reference TRBV9 and TRBJ2-2, the complete variable domain is DSGVTQTPKHLITATGQRVTLRCSPRSGDLSVYWYQQSLDQGLQFLIQYYNGEERAKGNILERFSAQQFPDLHSELNLSSLELGDSALYFCASAQLGTGTGELFFGEGSRLTVL.

The J gene is TRBJ2-3, the V gene TRBV7-3, with TRBD2 matching 12 bases. Germline trimming cut 4 bases from V and 6 bases from J; bases unmatched to any gene: 8. Germline V gene sequence: CDR1 SGHTA, CDR2 FQGTGA. CDR3 size: 16 residues. The CDR3, as DNA: TGTGCCAGCAGCTCCGGACTAGCGGGGAATTTGGATACGCAGTATTTT. Its translation: CASSSGLAGNLDTQYF.

This clone was counted once. V and J are TRBV27 and TRBJ1-1; perhaps TRBD1 as D (6 bases). V lost 7 bases and J 2 bases, leaving 14 bases between the germline ends. The CDR3 length is 14 residues. CDR1 is MNHEY and CDR2 is SMNVEV in the germline V gene (reference sequence). CDR3 nucleotides: TGTGCCAGCACCTCAGGGGCAGGCAACACTGAAGCTTTCTTT. This translates into CASTSGAGNTEAFF.

This sequence joins TRBV28 and TRBJ2-5; weak D call: TRBD1 (6 bases). The CDR3 runs to 16 residues. Germline V CDR1 and CDR2: MDHEN, SYDVKM. The V and J ends lost 4 bases and 1 base respectively, with 16 bases between them. This chain's CDR3 is CASSYQGRSIQETQYF. As DNA, the CDR3 is TGTGCCAGCAGTTATCAGGGGCGCTCCATCCAAGAGACCCAGTACTTC.

This clone was recorded only once. The rearrangement links TRBV5-1 to TRBJ1-1, with TRBD1 as a possible D gene (5 bases). CDR1 and CDR2 (germline): SGHRS, YFSETQ. V was trimmed by 0 bases and J by 7 bases, leaving 13 bases between them. This CDR3 has 14 amino acids. The DNA of the CDR3 is TGCGCCAGCAGCTTGGCGGAACAGGTCGATGAAGCTTTCTTT. Protein: CASSLAEQVDEAFF.

The V and J genes are TRBV7-9 and TRBJ2-7; D unclear. This CDR3 contains 14 residues. The ends were cut back, 3 bases at V and 0 bases at J, with 9 bases in the middle. Germline assignment: CDR1 SEHNR and CDR2 FQNEAQ (reference sequence). The CDR3 nucleotides are TGTGCCAGCAGCTTTTTTGCCAGCTCCTACGAGCAGTACTTC. Translation gives CASSFFASSYEQYF. The full variable domain, its missing parts supplied by reference TRBV7-9 and TRBJ2-7, is DTGVSQNPRHKITKRGQNVTFRCDPISEHNRLYWYRQTLGQGPEFLTYFQNEAQLEKSRLLSDRFSAERPKGSFSTLEIQRTEQGDSAMYLCASSFFASSYEQYFGPGTRLTVT.

The rearrangement links TRBV7-3 to TRBJ2-3; D not resolved. CDR3 length: 14 amino acids. CDR1 is SGHTA, CDR2 FQGTGA, per germline. V gave up 3 bases and J gave up 6 bases, with 13 bases separating them. The CDR3 reads CASSLGRIEDTQYF. As DNA, the CDR3 is TGTGCCAGCAGCTTGGGTAGGATAGAGGATACGCAGTATTTT.

The chain is built from TRBV7-9 and TRBJ2-7; 8 bases line up with TRBD1. This CDR3 region has 16 residues. Germline CDR1 is SEHNR and CDR2 is FQNEAQ (reference sequence). The junction had 7 bases not matched to a gene; V was cut back by 0 bases and J by 3 bases. The CDR3 region is CASSLAAGQGFYEQYF. The CDR3 DNA reads as TGTGCCAGCAGCTTAGCTGCAGGACAGGGTTTCTACGAGCAGTACTTC.

This clone occurred a few times. The CDR3 coding sequence is TGTGCCAGCAGCCAACGGGCGGGAGGTGAGCAGTTCTTC. Amino acids: CASSQRAGGEQFF. The chain carries TRBV7-2 and TRBJ2-1, with TRBD2 identical over 8 bases. This CDR3 region has 13 residues. The ends lost 5 bases at V and 9 bases at J; junction bases unmatched: 6. Germline CDR1 is SGHTA and CDR2 is FQGNSA.